These T cell receptor beta chains were read from a single sample in a study of T cell responses to AZD1222 COVID-19 vaccine. Sequencing was performed with immunoSEQ multiplex PCR; in TCRdb, only in-frame clones are kept and a portion is missing. The data contain about 200,000 clones, around 94% of them singletons. Sequencing used peripheral blood, obtained on day 0 of AZD1222 vaccination. The receptors derive from an adult in good health. Both conserved end residues are trimmed from each CDR3. Fields, in order: J gene, clone size, V gene, CDR3 protein. For some rows the clone size is stated as once, few or many, or as a class when expanded; others skip it.

TRBJ2-1 . TRBV9 ASSVEGLLGLNEQF
TRBJ1-1 . TRBV12-3/TRBV12-4 ASVWNTEAF
TRBJ2-3 . TRBV19 ASSIGGYGSGWQY
TRBJ2-2 . TRBV5-1 ASSSLAGGNTGELF
TRBJ2-3 . TRBV7-2 ASSPSLGPYTQY
TRBJ1-2 . TRBV2 ASRTDRRYGYT
TRBJ2-2 . TRBV6-5 ASSRIRGRGGELF
TRBJ2-2 . TRBV18 ASSPSGLAGATTGELF
TRBJ1-4 . TRBV2 ASRPGLRGEKLF
TRBJ2-5 . TRBV2 ASGRGQLGETQY
TRBJ2-7 once TRBV19 ASSTAFQGLYEQY
TRBJ1-2 . TRBV7-6 ASSLGRINYGYT
TRBJ1-2 . TRBV29-1 SVGGVLGYGYT
TRBJ1-2 . TRBV5-1 ASSLGGPNYGYT
TRBJ1-3 . TRBV5-1 ASSPRQDWGNTIY
TRBJ2-3 . TRBV29-1 SVAGTTDTQY
TRBJ2-7 . TRBV21-1 ASSMLAGAYEQY
TRBJ2-4 once TRBV5-6 ASSFAGGVGNIQY
TRBJ1-6 . TRBV3-1/TRBV3-2 ASSQESRSYSYNSPLH
TRBJ2-7 . TRBV6-5 ASSTTASSYEQY
TRBJ2-1 . TRBV7-2 ASSLRTEGTEQF
TRBJ1-6 once TRBV11-2 ASSLVRGTNSPLH
TRBJ2-3 . TRBV7-3 ASSHVGLGPTDTQY
TRBJ2-7 . TRBV5-4 ASSPSGDRGHEQY